This T cell receptor beta chain was captured by sequencing in a study of cytomegalovirus exposure and HLA in healthy donors. General study points: In a later analysis, DRB1 alleles had the most associated TCRs; HLA-C alleles the fewest. A likely sequencing artifact accounted for one observed cluster of highly shared sequence variants.

The CDR3 is 15 residues long. CDR1 is SGDLS, CDR2 YYNGEE, per germline. After removal of 0 bases from V and 7 bases from J, the junction contained 5 bases not matched to a gene. The PCR ran on 60 Vbeta and 13 Jbeta primers. Data came from immunoSEQ multiplex PCR; TCRdb stores just in-frame clones and leaves some out. The data contain about 140,000 clones, about two thirds of them singletons. Concerning this clone: The antigen is undetermined.

The material sequenced was PBMCs. The sequence derives from a man in his forties or fifties in good health and CMV-seropositive. This chain connects TRBV9 to TRBJ1-5; 9 nucleotides match TRBD1. CDR3 nucleotide sequence: TGTGCCAGCAGCGTAGGGGGACAGGGAGGACAGCCCCAGCATTTT. Translating it yields CASSVGGQGGQPQHF.